The 5 T cell receptor beta chains given below trace back to one sample, sequenced in a study of cytomegalovirus exposure and HLA in healthy donors. Use of 60 Vbeta and 13 Jbeta primers characterized the PCR. TCRdb keeps only in-frame clones here, not all; method: immunoSEQ multiplex PCR. Here the sample spans approximately 130,000 clones, about 8.6% being singletons. The sequenced material came from PBMCs. Source of these receptors: a woman aged 35 to 49 in good health and CMV-seropositive.

This clone was counted a few times. The chain combines TRBV7-8 with TRBJ2-1; D may be TRBD1 (6 bases). There are 14 residues in the CDR3. Looked up from germline, CDR1 is SGHVS and CDR2 is FQNEAQ. Between the trimmed V and J ends, which lost 5 bases and 7 bases, there was a span of 15 bases. Written as DNA, the CDR3 is TGTGCCAGCAGCAAGGGGGACGAGAAGAATGAGCAGTTCTTC. This gives the protein CASSKGDEKNEQFF. Based on the CDR3 plus reference TRBV7-8 and TRBJ2-1, the full variable domain is GAGVSQSPRYKVAKRGQDVALRCDPISGHVSLFWYQQALGQGPEFLTYFQNEAQLDKSGLPSDRFFAERPEGSVSTLKIQRTQQEDSAVYLCASSKGDEKNEQFFGPGTRLTVL.

This clone was observed a handful of times. The chain couples TRBV5-1 to TRBJ2-3; D might be TRBD1 (5 bases). The CDR3 loop spans 16 amino acids. The germline V gene has CDR1 SGHRS and CDR2 YFSETQ. Deletions cut 0 bases from V and 0 bases from J, with 11 bases between. The CDR3, as DNA: TGCGCCAGCAGCTTGGGCCGACAGCCTAGCACAGATACGCAGTATTTT. Translation: CASSLGRQPSTDTQYF.

This clone was counted a few times. Here the CDR3 DNA reads TGTGCCAGTAGTATAAGAGGGCCCGGAGGCTACACCTTC. Protein product: CASSIRGPGGYTF. This chain uses TRBV19 with TRBJ1-2; D not certain. The CDR3 loop spans 13 amino acids. Germline V gene lookup returns CDR1 LNHDA and CDR2 SQIVND (reference sequence). Trimming removed 2 bases from V and 8 bases from J, with 12 bases in between.

The chain employs TRBV30 and TRBJ2-7, with D possibly TRBD1 on 6 matching bases. Trimming pared 5 bases from V and 3 bases from J, leaving 17 bases between. The CDR3 sequence is 14 residues long. Germline CDR1 and CDR2: GTSNPN and SVGIG (reference sequence). The DNA of the CDR3 is TGTGCCTGGGACACAGGGAGCCCCCTCTACGAGCAGTACTTC. This gives the protein CAWDTGSPLYEQYF.

V usage is TRBV6-1 and J usage is TRBJ1-2; tentatively, D is TRBD1 (5 bases). Germline V CDR1 and CDR2: MNHNS, SASEGT. This CDR3 is built from 12 residues. The V end lost 7 bases, the J end lost 5 bases, and 11 bases lay between the germline ends. The chain's CDR3 is CASTATVYGYTF. In nucleotides, the CDR3 is TGTGCCAGCACCGCGACAGTATATGGCTACACCTTC.